This entry lists 6 T cell receptor beta chains sequenced from one sample in a study of blood T cell repertoires in COVID-19 (TCRdb year 2020). Libraries came from the immunoSEQ multiplex PCR assay. Here the immuneACCESS table is served through TCRdb, limited to in-frame sequences with V and J called. Missing clones are a known gap in these copies; in checked studies unresolved V genes cover under half, and the rest lacks a known reason. In this sample the table shows some 410,000 clones, approximately 87% of which occur a single time. Over 0.9% of the sample goes to the ten largest clones. What was sequenced was PBMCs or T cells enriched from blood (not recorded which). Source of these receptors: a young woman with acute COVID-19.

CDR3 loop: CATSGTGTGPGELFF. CDR3 nucleotides: TGTGCCACCAGTGGGACAGGGACAGGTCCCGGGGAGCTGTTTTTT. The V call is TRBV24-1, the J call TRBJ2-2; the match to TRBD1 covers 8 bases. CDR1 is KGHDR, CDR2 SFDVKD, per germline. V gave up 5 bases and J gave up 6 bases; unmatched junction bases: 7. There are 15 residues in the CDR3.

The V gene is TRBV6-5, the J gene TRBJ1-1, with D unresolved. CDR3 length equals 14 residues. Between the trimmed V and J ends, which lost 0 bases and 5 bases, there was a span of 10 bases. The V gene's germline CDR1 is MNHEY and CDR2 SVGAGI. The CDR3 region is CASSYSDVRTEAFF. The CDR3, as DNA: TGTGCCAGCAGTTACTCAGACGTGAGGACTGAAGCTTTCTTT.

This sequence joins TRBV5-1 and TRBJ2-7; no clear D. CDR1 SGHRS and CDR2 YFSETQ come from the germline V gene. V lost 0 bases, J lost 3 bases, and 10 bases lay in between. This CDR3 is built from 14 residues. The CDR3, as DNA: TGCGCCAGCAGCTTGGCCGCAAGTAGCTACGAGCAGTACTTC. This codes for CASSLAASSYEQYF.

In this sample, this clone turned up once. The chain carries TRBV5-6 and TRBJ2-3, with 10 nucleotides matching TRBD2. V lost 1 base, J lost 1 base, and 0 bases stayed unmatched. Germline V CDR1 and CDR2: SGHDT, YYEEEE. This CDR3 region has 15 residues. CDR3 residues: CASSLTSGGTDTQYF. CDR3 coding DNA: TGTGCCAGCAGCTTGACTAGCGGGGGCACAGATACGCAGTATTTT.

The rearrangement links TRBV7-2 to TRBJ2-7, with 9 bases that match TRBD2. Germline V CDR1 and CDR2: SGHTA, FQGNSA. The CDR3 contains 15 residues. V gave up 2 bases and J gave up 5 bases; unmatched junction bases: 7. CDR3 DNA sequence: TGTGCCAGCAGCTTAAGGCGGGGGGGCCGCGACGAGCAGTACTTC. Amino acid sequence: CASSLRRGGRDEQYF.

The V call is TRBV27, the J call TRBJ1-2; D gene uncertain. V lost 5 bases and J lost 4, with 23 bases in between. Germline loops: CDR1 MNHEY, CDR2 SMNVEV (reference sequence). This CDR3 is 17 amino acids long. The CDR3 is CASSVTLRGSMAYGYTF. CDR3 sequence (DNA): TGTGCCAGCAGTGTAACTCTAAGAGGGAGCATGGCCTATGGCTACACCTTC.